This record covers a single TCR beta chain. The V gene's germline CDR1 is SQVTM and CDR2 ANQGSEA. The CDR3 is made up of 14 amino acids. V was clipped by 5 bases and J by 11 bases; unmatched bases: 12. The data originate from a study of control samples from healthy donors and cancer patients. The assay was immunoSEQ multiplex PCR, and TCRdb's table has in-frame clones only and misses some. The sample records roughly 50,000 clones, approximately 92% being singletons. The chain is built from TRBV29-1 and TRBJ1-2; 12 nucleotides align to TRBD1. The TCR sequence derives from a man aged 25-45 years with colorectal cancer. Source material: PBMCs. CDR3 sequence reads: CSVRGSGTGGGYTF. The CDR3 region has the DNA TGCAGCGTTCGAGGTTCCGGGACAGGGGGCGGTTACACCTTC. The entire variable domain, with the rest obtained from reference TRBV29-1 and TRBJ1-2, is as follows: SAVISQKPSRDICQRGTSLTIQCQVDSQVTMMFWYRQQPGQSLTLIATANQGSEATYESGFVIDKFPISRPNLTFSTLTVSNMSPEDSSIYLCSVRGSGTGGGYTFGSGTRLTVV.